This T cell receptor (beta chain) was found in a study of blood T cell repertoires in COVID-19. Looking at the study overall: Whether acute or convalescent, the COVID-19 samples came from the United States, Italy and Spain.

The CDR3 covers 16 residues. V dropped 4 bases and J dropped 0; count of bases not matched to a gene: 6. The V gene's germline CDR1 is LGHDT and CDR2 YNNKEL (reference sequence). Clones were read by immunoSEQ multiplex PCR, and TCRdb kept only the in-frame ones, dropping some. In the table there are 150,000 to 200,000 clones, roughly 80% of which are singletons. Source material: peripheral blood. This sequence joins TRBV3-1 (or the pseudogene TRBV3-2) and TRBJ2-1; TRBD2 agrees at 7 bases. This receptor was obtained from a man between 60 and 75 years old with acute or convalescent COVID-19. Written as DNA, the CDR3 is TGTGCCAGCAGCCTTTACGGGACTACCTCCTACAATGAGCAGTTCTTC. Its translation is CASSLYGTTSYNEQFF.